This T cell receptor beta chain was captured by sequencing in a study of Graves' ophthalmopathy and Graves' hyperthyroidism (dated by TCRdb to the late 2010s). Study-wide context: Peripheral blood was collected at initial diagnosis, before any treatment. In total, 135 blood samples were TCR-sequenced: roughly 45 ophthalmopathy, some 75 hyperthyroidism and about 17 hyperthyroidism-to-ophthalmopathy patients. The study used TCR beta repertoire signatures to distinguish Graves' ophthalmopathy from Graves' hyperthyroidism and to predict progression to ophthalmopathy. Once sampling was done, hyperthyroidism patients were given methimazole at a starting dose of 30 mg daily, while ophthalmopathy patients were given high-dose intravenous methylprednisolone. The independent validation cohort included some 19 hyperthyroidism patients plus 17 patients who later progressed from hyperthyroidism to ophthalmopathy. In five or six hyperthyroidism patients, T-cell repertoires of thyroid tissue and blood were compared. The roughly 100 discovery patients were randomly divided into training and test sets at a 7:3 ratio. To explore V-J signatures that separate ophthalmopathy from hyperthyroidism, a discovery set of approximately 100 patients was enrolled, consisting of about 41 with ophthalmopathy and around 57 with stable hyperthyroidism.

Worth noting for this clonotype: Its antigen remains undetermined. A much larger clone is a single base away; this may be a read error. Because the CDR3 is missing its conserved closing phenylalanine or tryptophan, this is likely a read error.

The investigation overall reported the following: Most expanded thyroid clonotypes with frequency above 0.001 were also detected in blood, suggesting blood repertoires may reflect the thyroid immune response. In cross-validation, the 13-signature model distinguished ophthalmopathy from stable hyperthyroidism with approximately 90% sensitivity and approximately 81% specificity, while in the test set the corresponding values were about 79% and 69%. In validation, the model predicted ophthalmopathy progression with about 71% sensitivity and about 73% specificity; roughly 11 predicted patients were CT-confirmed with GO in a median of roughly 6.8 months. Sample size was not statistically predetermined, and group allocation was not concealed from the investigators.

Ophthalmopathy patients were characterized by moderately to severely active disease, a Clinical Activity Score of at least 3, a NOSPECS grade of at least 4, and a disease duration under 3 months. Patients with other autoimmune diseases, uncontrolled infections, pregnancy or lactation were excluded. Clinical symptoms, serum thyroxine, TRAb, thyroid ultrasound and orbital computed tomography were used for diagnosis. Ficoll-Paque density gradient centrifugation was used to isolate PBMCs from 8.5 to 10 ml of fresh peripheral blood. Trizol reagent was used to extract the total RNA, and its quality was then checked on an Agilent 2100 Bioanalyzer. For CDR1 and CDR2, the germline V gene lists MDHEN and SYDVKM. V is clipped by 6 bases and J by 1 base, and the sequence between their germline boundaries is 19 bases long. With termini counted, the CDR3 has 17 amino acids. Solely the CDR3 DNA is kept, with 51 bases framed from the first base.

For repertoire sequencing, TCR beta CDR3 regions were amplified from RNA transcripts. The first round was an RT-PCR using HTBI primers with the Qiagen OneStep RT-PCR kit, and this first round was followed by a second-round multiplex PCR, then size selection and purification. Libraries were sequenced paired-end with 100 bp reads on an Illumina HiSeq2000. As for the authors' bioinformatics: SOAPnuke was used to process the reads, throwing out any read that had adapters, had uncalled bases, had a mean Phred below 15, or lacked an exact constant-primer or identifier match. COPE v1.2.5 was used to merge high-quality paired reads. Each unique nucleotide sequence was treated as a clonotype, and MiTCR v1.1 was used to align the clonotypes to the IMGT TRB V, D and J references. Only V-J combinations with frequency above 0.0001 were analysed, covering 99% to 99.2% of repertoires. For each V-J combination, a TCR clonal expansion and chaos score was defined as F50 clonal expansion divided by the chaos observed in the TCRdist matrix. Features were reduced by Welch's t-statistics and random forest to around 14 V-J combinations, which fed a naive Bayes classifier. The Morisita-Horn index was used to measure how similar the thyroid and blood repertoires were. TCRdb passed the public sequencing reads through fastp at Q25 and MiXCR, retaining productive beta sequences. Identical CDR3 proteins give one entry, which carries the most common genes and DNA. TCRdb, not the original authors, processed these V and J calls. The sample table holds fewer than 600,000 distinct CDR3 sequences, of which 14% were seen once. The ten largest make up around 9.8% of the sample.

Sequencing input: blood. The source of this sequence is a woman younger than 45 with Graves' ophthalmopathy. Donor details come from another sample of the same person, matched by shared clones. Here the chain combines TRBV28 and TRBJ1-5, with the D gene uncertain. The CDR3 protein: CASRPTLAGRSNQPQHL. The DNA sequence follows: TGTGCCAGCAGGCCAACCCTGGCGGGTAGGAGCAATCAGCCCCAGCATTTG.